This T cell receptor (beta chain) comes out of a study of regulatory T cells in long-lasting Graves disease (dated by TCRdb to 2020 to 2022). About the study as a whole: Newly diagnosed Graves' disease patients had taken antithyroid drugs for less than 3 months. Peripheral blood TCR sequencing and RNA sequencing compared persistent Graves' disease patients with newly diagnosed Graves' disease patients. A total of some 35 samples underwent TCR sequencing: around 13 from persistent and some 20 from newly diagnosed Graves' disease patients. The study was conducted in China and was registered as a clinical trial.

According to the germline V gene, CDR1 reads SGHTA and CDR2 reads FQGNSA. From the cysteine through the phenylalanine, the CDR3 covers 14 amino acids. CDR3 DNA is the only sequence kept; it has 42 bases, read in frame from the first base. V is cut by 1 base and J by 8 bases, and the space between the germline ends is 11 bases. Receptor amplification or capture employed multiplex PCR. Sequencing was carried out with an Illumina HiSeq 4000. CDR3 regions were amplified by Arm-PCR with iRepertoire HTBI primers to construct TCR beta libraries. Gel purification was performed on PCR products prior to sequencing. The paper's processing steps were these. A total of 62 TRBV and 14 TRBJ segments were identified across samples and were used for gene usage analysis of CDR3 amino acid clonotypes. Filtered high-quality paired reads were merged into contigs using COPE and FqMerger. BLAST was used to align contigs to IMGT TRBV, TRBD and TRBJ reference genes, with CDR3 defined following IMGT. Any clonotype with a frequency above 0.1% was counted as a highly expanded clone. Shannon entropy served as the measure of repertoire diversity, while the Gini coefficient captured V-J evenness. Clonotypes shared by more than one individual were considered public. Clones were called with MiXCR by TCRdb after fastp trimmed the public reads at Q25, and only in-frame beta chains were retained. Rows with a matching CDR3 protein are joined into one entry that keeps the most common DNA and genes. The V and J calls follow TCRdb's processing rather than the paper's. The sample contains a few hundred thousand distinct CDR3 sequences, around 18% of them found a single time. Of the sample, less than 15% falls within the top ten clones.

This clonotype appeared many times. This clone's antigen is unknown. No base quality values were provided; no much bigger clone lies one nucleotide off. The sample's time point label, in plain terms: newly diagnosed GD, antithyroid drugs for less than 3 months. RNA was extracted from PBMCs in TRIzol for both TCR sequencing and RNA sequencing. The diagnosis of Graves' disease was made according to American Thyroid Association guidelines. The patients came from an endocrinology department in Xi'an, China. From each patient, approximately 10 milliliters of peripheral blood was collected into an EDTA anticoagulant tube. Ficoll Paque Plus density gradient separation was used to isolate PBMCs, and no further T cell sorting was performed. An Agilent 2100 Bioanalyzer and agarose gel were used to assess RNA quality, and a NanoDrop 2000 was used to measure RNA concentration. The paper as a whole reports these results and caveats: Only the TCR beta chain was sequenced and analyzed. Only peripheral blood was studied, because thyroid tissue, the primary lesion, was inaccessible. More public clonotypes were shared among persistent patients (roughly 3,000) than among newly diagnosed patients (under 1,000). Persistent Graves' disease patients showed lower TCR Shannon entropy and fewer highly expanded clones than newly diagnosed patients, suggesting clonal expansion. Preferential use of TRBV28, TRBJ1-2 and TRBJ2-5 was observed in persistent disease, whereas TRBV20-1 and TRBJ2-1 were favored in newly diagnosed disease. The authors acknowledged the small sample size as a limitation that may reduce accuracy.

The sample also formed part of further work on T cells in Graves' hyperthyroidism and ophthalmopathy. As noted in the second study: A patient counted as having stable Graves' hyperthyroidism if no progression to ophthalmopathy occurred over 18 months of follow-up. Hyperthyroidism patients were newly diagnosed, had a disease duration of under 2 months, and were aged 18 to 65 years. Any patient with an uncontrolled infection, another autoimmune disease, pregnancy or lactation was excluded. Diagnoses relied on clinical symptoms, serum thyroxine and TRAb, thyroid ultrasound and orbital computed tomography. The TCR CDR3 was subjected to a first round of RT-PCR using the HTBI primer set and the Qiagen OneStep RT-PCR kit. Most expanded thyroid clonotypes (frequency above 0.001) were also found in blood, which suggests that blood repertoires may mirror thyroid immune responses. In cross-validation, a model built on a 13 V-J signature told ophthalmopathy apart from stable hyperthyroidism with 85% to 90% sensitivity and 81% to 82% specificity, and in testing the same model reached 80%/75%. In validation, progression to ophthalmopathy was predicted by the model with 70.59% sensitivity and 72% to 80% specificity, a median of approximately 6.5 months before onset. To identify TCR V-J signatures that set the groups apart, the researchers used a discovery cohort of 100 patients, made up of around 42 with Graves' ophthalmopathy and 57 with stable Graves' hyperthyroidism. Prospective prediction of ophthalmopathy was tested in an independent validation cohort of some 19 hyperthyroidism patients and roughly 16 patients who later progressed to ophthalmopathy. The 95 to 100 discovery patients were randomly divided into training and test sets at a 7:3 ratio. Thyroid tissue and blood T-cell repertoires from about six Graves' hyperthyroidism patients were also compared in the study. After sampling, hyperthyroidism patients received methimazole starting at 30 mg daily, and ophthalmopathy patients received high-dose intravenous methylprednisolone. A second multiplex PCR round built the libraries, followed by size selection and purification. The libraries were sequenced on an Illumina HiSeq2000 using paired-end 100 bp reads. SOAPnuke was used to process the raw data, throwing out any read that contained adapters or uncalled bases, had a mean Phred below 15, or lacked an exact constant-primer or identifier match. High-quality paired reads were merged with COPE v1.2.5, and unique nucleotide sequences were defined as clonotypes. Clonotypes were aligned to IMGT TRBV, TRBD and TRBJ reference segments using MiTCR v1.1. Analysis was restricted to V-J combinations with a frequency above 0.0001, which covered 99% to 99.2% of repertoires. The TCS score was defined as F50 (clonal expansion) divided by E x V (chaos), with BLOSUM62-based TCRdist calculated between CDR3 peptides within each V-J. Welch's t-statistics and random forest reduced 500 to 550 V-J features to fewer than 15, which were used in a naive Bayes classifier (R e1071). No statistical method was used to set the sample size in advance, and investigators knew the group allocation. The paper reports TCR Vbeta CDR3 sequencing of 135 peripheral blood samples: fewer than 50 ophthalmopathy, under 85 hyperthyroidism and around 17 progressor patients.

The receptor's source is a woman between 25 and 40 years old with Graves disease. Donor details come from another sample of the same person, matched by shared clones. Sequenced here: peripheral blood mononuclear cells (PBMCs), sampled at new diagnosis, from a patient treated with antithyroid drugs. The rearrangement joined TRBV7-2 to TRBJ1-4, with the D gene not confidently named. The CDR3 protein is CASSLEWDSEKLFF. The DNA sequence is TGTGCCAGCAGCTTAGAGTGGGATTCGGAAAAACTGTTTTTT.